This is a list of T cell receptor beta chains from one sample in a study of blood T cell repertoires in COVID-19. TCRdb's copy holds only in-frame clones and misses some; the assay was immunoSEQ multiplex PCR. The table records approximately 150,000 clones, about 84% of them present only once. The sample consisted of peripheral blood. The receptors derive from a woman in her 50s with acute or convalescent COVID-19. Each CDR3 is given with its conserved first and last residue. A D gene is named only where the DNA matches it firmly. Clone size is stated in some rows and not others, as once, few, many or a class when expanded.

cdr3_aa | cdr3_nt | j_call | d_call | v_call | clone_size
CASSFTPLGGQGPGAFF | TGCGCCAGCAGCTTTACCCCTTTGGGGGGACAGGGGCCCGGGGCTTTCTTT | TRBJ1-1 | TRBD1 | TRBV5-1 | -
CASRPGGGGYTF | TGTGCCAGTAGGCCCGGGGGTGGAGGCTACACCTTC | TRBJ1-2 | - | TRBV19 | -
CASRRGGQGTGNTIYF | TGTGCCAGCCGTCGGGGGGGACAGGGTACCGGAAACACCATATATTTT | TRBJ1-3 | TRBD1 | TRBV2 | -
CASSGLREAHQPQHF | TGTGCCAGCAGCGGCCTCAGGGAGGCGCATCAGCCCCAGCATTTT | TRBJ1-5 | - | TRBV5-6 | -
CASSPGTGGFEQYF | TGTGCCAGCAGCCCCGGGACAGGGGGCTTCGAGCAGTACTTC | TRBJ2-7 | TRBD1 | TRBV27 | -
CASSLVGAGEAFF | TGTGCCAGCAGCTTAGTTGGGGCAGGGGAAGCTTTCTTT | TRBJ1-1 | - | TRBV7-2 | -
CASREGMAGDTQYF | TGTGCCAGCCGTGAAGGGATGGCGGGGGATACGCAGTATTTT | TRBJ2-3 | - | TRBV6-1 | -
CASSPGRNLAGGYYNEQFF | TGTGCCAGTAGTCCCGGGCGGAACTTAGCGGGGGGATACTACAATGAGCAGTTCTTC | TRBJ2-1 | TRBD2 | TRBV19 | -
CASSRAEGGGNQPQHF | TGTGCCAGCAGCCGAGCGGAAGGGGGGGGCAATCAGCCCCAGCATTTT | TRBJ1-5 | - | TRBV4-2 | -
CASSQESLSGANVLTF | TGTGCCAGCAGCCAAGAGTCCCTCTCTGGGGCCAACGTCCTGACTTTC | TRBJ2-6 | - | TRBV4-2 | -
CAIRDVGEPQHF | TGTGCCATCAGGGATGTGGGCGAGCCCCAGCATTTT | TRBJ1-5 | - | TRBV10-3 | -
CASITPMGQGANNEQFF | TGTGCCAGCATTACACCCATGGGGCAGGGGGCGAACAATGAGCAGTTCTTC | TRBJ2-1 | TRBD1 | TRBV2 | few
CATSVGGQAGSYNEQFF | TGTGCCACCAGTGTGGGAGGGCAGGCCGGCTCCTACAATGAGCAGTTCTTC | TRBJ2-1 | TRBD2 | TRBV24-1 | -
CASSLGQGREKLFF | TGCGCCAGCAGCTTGGGGCAGGGAAGAGAAAAACTGTTTTTT | TRBJ1-4 | - | TRBV5-1 | -
CATSDLIGGNGLAVGELFF | TGTGCCACCAGTGATTTGATAGGGGGTAACGGTTTGGCCGTCGGGGAGCTGTTTTTT | TRBJ2-2 | - | TRBV24-1 | -
CASSESGNNQPQHF | TGTGCCAGCAGTGAATCGGGGAACAATCAGCCCCAGCATTTT | TRBJ1-5 | - | TRBV6-1 | -
CASSQGFTEAFF | TGTGCCAGTAGTCAGGGTTTCACTGAAGCTTTCTTT | TRBJ1-1 | - | TRBV19 | -
CASSSGSGANVLTF | TGTGCCAGCAGTTCAGGCTCTGGGGCCAACGTCCTGACTTTC | TRBJ2-6 | - | TRBV6-2/TRBV6-3 | -
CAAKTGAGNTIYF | TGCGCCGCAAAAACAGGAGCGGGAAACACCATATATTTT | TRBJ1-3 | - | TRBV10-1 | -
CASSASGAEEDTQYF | TGTGCCAGCAGCGCCAGCGGGGCCGAGGAAGATACGCAGTATTTT | TRBJ2-3 | TRBD2 | TRBV9 | -
CATSRWVAGGSTDTQYF | TGTGCCACCAGCAGATGGGTAGCGGGGGGGAGCACAGATACGCAGTATTTT | TRBJ2-3 | TRBD2 | TRBV15 | -
CASSQQWGGPSSYNEQFF | TGTGCCAGCAGCCAACAATGGGGGGGACCGAGCTCCTACAATGAGCAGTTCTTC | TRBJ2-1 | TRBD2 | TRBV4-2 | -
CASSVTGVDQPQHF | TGTGCCAGCAGCGTCACAGGGGTAGATCAGCCCCAGCATTTT | TRBJ1-5 | TRBD1 | TRBV9 | -
CATSDWEGGAETQYF | TGTGCCACCAGTGATTGGGAGGGGGGAGCAGAGACCCAGTACTTC | TRBJ2-5 | - | TRBV24-1 | -